A selection of T cell receptor beta chains follows, all from one sample in a study of blood T cell repertoires in COVID-19. The method was immunoSEQ multiplex PCR; TCRdb's version includes in-frame clones alone and lacks a portion of them. This sample yields roughly 100,000 clones, of which approximately 90% are seen a single time; approximately 3.1% belongs to the top ten. The sample was peripheral blood. Source of these receptors: a man aged 45 to 65 in a cohort sampled during active COVID-19. Both conserved end residues are part of each CDR3. Fields, in order: D gene, V gene, clone size, J gene, CDR3 protein, CDR3 DNA. A D gene is named only where the DNA matches it firmly. Clone size appears in some rows only: once, few, many, or a class for an expanded clone.

D: TRBD2; V: TRBV9; size: .; J: TRBJ2-1; CDR3: CASSVGSGGPYNEQFF; DNA: TGTGCCAGCAGCGTAGGGAGCGGGGGCCCCTACAATGAGCAGTTCTTC
D: .; V: TRBV12-3/TRBV12-4; size: .; J: TRBJ1-6; CDR3: CASSISHNSPLHF; DNA: TGTGCCAGCAGTATTAGCCATAATTCACCCCTCCACTTT
D: .; V: TRBV11-2; size: .; J: TRBJ1-3; CDR3: CASSKLADSGNTIYF; DNA: TGTGCCAGCAGTAAGCTGGCGGACTCTGGAAACACCATATATTTT
D: .; V: TRBV6-5; size: .; J: TRBJ1-1; CDR3: CASIPGTLNTEAFF; DNA: TGTGCCAGCATTCCCGGGACACTGAACACTGAAGCTTTCTTT
D: TRBD2; V: TRBV5-1; size: .; J: TRBJ2-1; CDR3: CASSSPGTRLNEQFF; DNA: TGCGCCAGCAGCTCGCCCGGGACTAGACTCAATGAGCAGTTCTTC
D: .; V: TRBV5-4; size: .; J: TRBJ2-2; CDR3: CASSAGITSGELFF; DNA: TGTGCCAGCAGCGCGGGAATTACATCGGGGGAGCTGTTTTTT
D: .; V: TRBV6-5; size: .; J: TRBJ1-3; CDR3: CASSYSSRGNTIYF; DNA: TGTGCCAGCAGTTACTCGAGCAGGGGAAACACCATATATTTT
D: .; V: TRBV5-1; size: few; J: TRBJ2-5; CDR3: CASSRGTSPPETQYF; DNA: TGCGCCAGCAGCAGGGGAACTAGCCCCCCTGAGACCCAGTACTTC
D: TRBD1; V: TRBV28; size: .; J: TRBJ1-1; CDR3: CASSSQGARNTEAFF; DNA: TGTGCCAGCAGTTCACAGGGGGCAAGGAACACTGAAGCTTTCTTT
D: TRBD2; V: TRBV6-5; size: .; J: TRBJ2-3; CDR3: CASSYSSGGATDTQYF; DNA: TGTGCCAGCAGTTACTCTAGCGGGGGGGCCACAGATACGCAGTATTTT
D: TRBD1; V: TRBV15; size: .; J: TRBJ2-1; CDR3: CATSRDLGTGVGNEQFF; DNA: TGTGCCACCAGCAGAGATCTGGGTACAGGGGTAGGGAATGAGCAGTTCTTC
D: .; V: TRBV20-1; size: .; J: TRBJ1-6; CDR3: CSASSGFWNSPLHF; DNA: TGCAGTGCTAGTTCAGGGTTTTGGAATTCACCCCTCCACTTT
D: TRBD2; V: TRBV7-8; size: .; J: TRBJ2-3; CDR3: CASSFSSGGTDTQYF; DNA: TGTGCCAGCAGCTTTTCTAGCGGGGGCACAGATACGCAGTATTTT
D: TRBD2; V: TRBV11-3; size: .; J: TRBJ2-1; CDR3: CASSFTGLAASYNEQFF; DNA: TGTGCCAGCAGCTTTACGGGACTAGCAGCCTCCTACAATGAGCAGTTCTTC
D: .; V: TRBV18; size: .; J: TRBJ1-3; CDR3: CASSPTKDIRNTIYF; DNA: TGTGCCAGCTCCCCAACTAAGGACATAAGAAACACCATATATTTT
D: .; V: TRBV24-1; size: .; J: TRBJ1-1; CDR3: CATDPGDDTEAFF; DNA: TGTGCCACCGATCCAGGGGACGACACTGAAGCTTTCTTT
D: .; V: TRBV5-4; size: .; J: TRBJ2-1; CDR3: CASSSSGQNSYNEQFF; DNA: TGTGCCAGCAGCTCCTCTGGGCAAAACTCCTACAATGAGCAGTTCTTC
D: .; V: TRBV7-2; size: .; J: TRBJ1-2; CDR3: CASSRGFNYGYTF; DNA: TGTGCCAGCAGCCGGGGGTTTAACTATGGCTACACCTTC
D: .; V: TRBV15; size: .; J: TRBJ1-5; CDR3: CATSREAPGQPQHF; DNA: TGTGCCACCAGCAGAGAGGCACCTGGTCAGCCCCAGCATTTT
D: .; V: TRBV11-3; size: few; J: TRBJ1-3; CDR3: CASSLGQTGNTIYF; DNA: TGTGCCAGCAGCTTAGGACAGACTGGAAACACCATATATTTT
D: .; V: TRBV3-1/TRBV3-2; size: few; J: TRBJ1-6; CDR3: CASSQGGSGSPLHF; DNA: TGTGCCAGCAGCCAAGGAGGGTCCGGTTCACCCCTCCACTTT
D: .; V: TRBV12-5; size: .; J: TRBJ2-3; CDR3: CASGHWDVLTGSTDTQYF; DNA: TGTGCTAGTGGTCACTGGGACGTCCTGACAGGCTCCACAGATACGCAGTATTTT
D: .; V: TRBV7-2; size: few; J: TRBJ1-6; CDR3: CASSALSDIPRSPLHF; DNA: TGTGCCAGCAGCGCCCTTTCGGACATCCCAAGGTCACCCCTCCACTTT
D: TRBD2; V: TRBV3-1/TRBV3-2; size: .; J: TRBJ2-2; CDR3: CASSQGPAGVDRELFF; DNA: TGTGCCAGCAGCCAAGGTCCAGCGGGGGTAGACCGGGAGCTGTTTTTT
D: TRBD1; V: TRBV5-4; size: .; J: TRBJ1-1; CDR3: CASSLTRRDRRTVSTEAFF; DNA: TGTGCCAGCAGCCTCACGCGCCGGGACAGGCGAACGGTTTCTACTGAAGCTTTCTTT
D: TRBD1; V: TRBV5-6; size: .; J: TRBJ1-4; CDR3: CASSLSRDRGEKLFF; DNA: TGTGCCAGCAGCTTGAGCCGGGACAGGGGTGAAAAACTGTTTTTT
D: .; V: TRBV24-1; size: .; J: TRBJ2-7; CDR3: CATSRGGASYEQYF; DNA: TGTGCCACCAGTAGAGGAGGGGCCTCCTACGAGCAGTACTTC
D: TRBD2; V: TRBV27; size: .; J: TRBJ2-3; CDR3: CASRLAGATDTQYF; DNA: TGTGCCAGCAGACTAGCGGGGGCCACAGATACGCAGTATTTT
D: TRBD2; V: TRBV7-8; size: .; J: TRBJ2-1; CDR3: CASSLSGTRYNEQFF; DNA: TGTGCCAGCAGCTTAAGCGGGACGAGGTACAATGAGCAGTTCTTC
D: .; V: TRBV25-1; size: .; J: TRBJ1-3; CDR3: CASSPSGQVTIYF; DNA: TGTGCCAGCAGCCCAAGCGGGCAGGTTACCATATATTTT
D: TRBD2; V: TRBV7-6; size: .; J: TRBJ2-2; CDR3: CASSSSGTGGTGELFF; DNA: TGTGCCAGCAGCTCTTCAGGGACGGGGGGCACCGGGGAGCTGTTTTTT
D: .; V: TRBV5-1; size: .; J: TRBJ1-4; CDR3: CASSYRAFGTNEKLFF; DNA: TGCGCCAGCAGCTACAGGGCCTTTGGAACTAATGAAAAACTGTTTTTT